This TCR beta chain was observed in a study of blood T cell repertoires in COVID-19. As for the study in general: The analysed material was cDNA or gDNA that came from T cells, B-cell-depleted T cells, or PBMCs.

This clone turned up a few times. As processed by the authors: Estimated nucleated cell counts came from reference gene primer amplification. Some clones are missing from TCRdb's copy, which holds only in-frame ones; the method was immunoSEQ multiplex PCR. V and J calls and clone size are as listed in that table; D and trimming were resolved from the DNA. The sample holds more than 150,000 clones, approximately 90% seen once. V lost 4 bases and J lost 8; bases outside the gene matches: 6. The CDR3 covers 13 residues. Germline assignment: CDR1 SGHNT and CDR2 YYREEE (reference sequence). The specimen was peripheral blood. The chain couples TRBV5-4 to TRBJ1-2; 9 bases align to TRBD1. This clonotype originated in a man aged 18 to 30 with acute or convalescent COVID-19. CDR3 in amino acids: CASSLWDREGYTF. The CDR3 nucleotides are TGTGCCAGCAGCCTTTGGGACAGGGAAGGCTACACCTTC.